Presented here are 17 T cell receptor beta chains from one specimen sequenced in a study of blood T cell repertoires in COVID-19 (dated by TCRdb to between 2020 and 2021). The protocol used for the library was the immunoSEQ multiplex PCR assay. What TCRdb holds here is the immuneACCESS table cut down to in-frame rearrangements. Part of the clones is not present; checked against another copy, under half of the missing clones reflect an unresolved V gene, and the others are unexplained. In all, the sample holds more than 95,000 clones, and 84% of those were seen once. Around a quarter of the sample belongs to the ten largest clones. The specimen sequenced was peripheral blood. The receptor set was obtained from a man aged 55 to 70 with acute or convalescent COVID-19.

The chain has TRBV27 and TRBJ1-2; the match to TRBD1 covers 7 bases. There are 14 residues in the CDR3. Unmatched junction bases numbered 13, after V lost 5 bases and J lost 10 bases. Germline V lookup: CDR1 MNHEY, CDR2 SMNVEV (reference sequence). CDR3 amino acids: CASSLRQGTTFYTF. DNA for the CDR3: TGTGCCAGCAGTCTCCGACAGGGAACCACGTTCTACACCTTC.

In DNA, the CDR3 is TGTGCCAGCAGCTTATTAGGGAGGGCATTCCACACAGATACGCAGTATTTT. Its translation is CASSLLGRAFHTDTQYF. J is TRBJ2-3 and V is TRBV11-2; 7 positions agree with TRBD2. J lost 2 bases, V lost 2 bases, and 10 bases had no gene match. Germline V gene lookup returns CDR1 SGHAT and CDR2 FQNNGV. CDR3 length: 17 residues.

The rearrangement links TRBV7-9 to TRBJ2-5, with 8 bases matching TRBD1. Germline CDR1 SEHNR, CDR2 FQNEAQ (reference sequence). V lost 5 bases and J lost 5; bases outside the gene matches: 7. The CDR3 runs to 14 residues. CDR3: CASSRTGFTETQYF. CDR3 DNA: TGTGCCAGCAGCAGGACAGGGTTTACGGAGACCCAGTACTTC.

This chain connects TRBV24-1 to TRBJ2-5; 9 nucleotides match TRBD1. V lost 3 bases, J lost 4 bases, and 5 bases stayed unmatched. Germline assignment: CDR1 KGHDR and CDR2 SFDVKD. The CDR3 runs to 15 residues. The CDR3 reads CATSDPVTGGETQYF. The CDR3 nucleotides are TGTGCCACCAGTGATCCGGTGACAGGGGGAGAGACCCAGTACTTC.

The rearrangement links TRBV5-4 to TRBJ2-4; D not certain. The germline gives CDR1 SGHNT, CDR2 YYREEE (reference sequence). V gave up 4 bases and J gave up 8 bases, with 13 bases separating them. This CDR3 is built from 13 residues. The DNA of the CDR3 is TGTGCCAGCAGCCCCCCAGGTTTCGACATTCAGTACTTC. It yields the protein CASSPPGFDIQYF. The complete variable domain, with remaining parts taken from reference TRBV5-4 and TRBJ2-4, reads ETGVTQSPTHLIKTRGQQVTLRCSSQSGHNTVSWYQQALGQGPQFIFQYYREEENGRGNFPPRFSGLQFPNYSSELNVNALELDDSALYLCASSPPGFDIQYFGAGTRLSVL.

The chain has TRBV28 and TRBJ1-6, with TRBD1 matching 8 bases. CDR1 and CDR2 from the germline V gene are MDHEN and SYDVKM. The CDR3 length is 16 residues. After removal of 2 bases from V and 9 bases from J, the junction contained 9 bases not matched to a gene. The CDR3 sequence is CASSLPVGTGGSPLHF. For the CDR3, the DNA is TGTGCCAGCAGTTTACCTGTAGGGACAGGTGGTTCACCCCTCCACTTT.

The genes are TRBV7-9 and TRBJ2-7; the D is unclear. The CDR3 has 12 amino acids. The germline V and J ends were trimmed by 1 base and 2 bases, with 3 bases remaining between them. Germline CDR1 is SEHNR and CDR2 is FQNEAQ (reference sequence). CDR3 sequence (DNA): TGTGCCAGCAGCTTAGGAGCCTACGAGCAGTACGTC. Translating it yields CASSLGAYEQYV.

The rearrangement uses TRBV29-1 and TRBJ2-3, with 7 positions matching TRBD2. Losses at the gene ends were 7 bases for V and 5 bases for J; bases not matched to a gene: 6. This CDR3 is built from 12 residues. Germline-derived CDR1 and CDR2 are SQVTM and ANQGSEA. CDR3 amino acids: CSALGGGDTQYF. The CDR3 DNA is TGCAGCGCATTAGGCGGGGGAGATACGCAGTATTTT.

This chain uses TRBV7-8 with TRBJ2-5, with no clear D. The ends were cut back, 1 base at V and 5 bases at J, with 5 bases in the middle. The CDR3 contains 12 residues. Per the germline V gene, CDR1 is SGHVS and CDR2 is FQNEAQ. CDR3 protein: CASSLGRETQYF. The CDR3 coding sequence is TGTGCCAGCAGCTTAGGTCGGGAGACCCAGTACTTC.

V and J are TRBV9 and TRBJ1-6; TRBD1 aligns across 9 bases. J lost 8 bases, V lost 4 bases, and 4 bases had no gene match. Per the germline V gene, CDR1 is SGDLS and CDR2 is YYNGEE. The length of the CDR3 is 14 residues. This CDR3 is CASSSRQGDSPLHF. In DNA form, the CDR3 reads TGTGCCAGCAGCTCCCGACAGGGGGATTCACCCCTCCACTTT. The variable domain in full, completed from reference TRBV9 and TRBJ1-6, reads DSGVTQTPKHLITATGQRVTLRCSPRSGDLSVYWYQQSLDQGLQFLIQYYNGEERAKGNILERFSAQQFPDLHSELNLSSLELGDSALYFCASSSRQGDSPLHFGNGTRLTVT.

This chain uses TRBV6-5 with TRBJ2-7; TRBD1 matches at 7 bases. With 9 bases clipped from V and 3 bases from J, the junction kept 5 bases outside the gene matches. Germline-derived CDR1 and CDR2 are MNHEY and SVGAGI. The CDR3 is 12 amino acids. The CDR3: CASKDRNYEQYF. CDR3 DNA sequence: TGTGCCAGTAAGGACAGGAACTACGAGCAGTACTTC.

The rearrangement links TRBV29-1 to TRBJ1-3, with no clear D. The germline V and J ends were trimmed by 0 bases and 5 bases, with 5 bases remaining between them. The CDR3 consists of 12 residues. Germline CDR1 SQVTM, CDR2 ANQGSEA. The CDR3 DNA reads as TGCAGCGTTGAAGATTCTCGAAACACCATATATTTT. Translating gives CSVEDSRNTIYF.

This clone was detected once. The chain joins TRBV18 to TRBJ1-1; D gene uncertain. V gave up 4 bases and J gave up 2 bases, with 14 bases separating them. The CDR3 runs 15 residues. CDR1 is KGHSH and CDR2 is LQKENI in the germline V gene. CDR3 nucleotides: TGTGCCAGCTCACAGAGGACTGGGGAAAACACTGAAGCTTTCTTT. Its translation: CASSQRTGENTEAFF.

This clone has just a few counts. The CDR3 DNA is TGTGCCAGTAGTATAGAGAGGGCTAGCTCCTACAATGAGCAGTTCTTC. It yields the protein CASSIERASSYNEQFF. The chain carries TRBV19 and TRBJ2-1, with D possibly matching TRBD2 (5 bases). Trimming pared 0 bases from V and 0 bases from J, leaving 9 bases between. This CDR3 comprises 16 residues. CDR1 is LNHDA, CDR2 SQIVND, per germline (reference sequence). Combining the CDR3 with reference TRBV19 and TRBJ2-1 gives the whole variable domain DGGITQSPKYLFRKEGQNVTLSCEQNLNHDAMYWYRQDPGQGLRLIYYSQIVNDFQKGDIAEGYSVSREKKESFPLTVTSAQKNPTAFYLCASSIERASSYNEQFFGPGTRLTVL.

This chain uses TRBV6-6 with TRBJ1-3; D remains ambiguous. Germline-derived CDR1 and CDR2 are MNHNY and SVGAGI (reference sequence). There are 14 residues in the CDR3. Trimming cost V 7 bases and J 0 bases, with 10 bases left between them. Here the CDR3 reads CASTSGSSGNTIYF. The CDR3 DNA reads as TGTGCCAGCACCTCGGGGAGCTCTGGAAACACCATATATTTT.

The chain joins TRBV5-1 to TRBJ1-4; weak D call: TRBD1 (6 bases). Germline CDR1 reads SGHRS; CDR2 reads YFSETQ. The CDR3 consists of 14 residues. Trimming took off 5 bases at V and 4 bases at J, with 12 bases between the two ends. This CDR3 is CASRERQVNEKLFF. In nucleotides, the CDR3 is TGCGCCAGCAGAGAGAGACAGGTTAATGAAAAACTGTTTTTT.

This clone was observed a few times. The chain joins TRBV10-3 to TRBJ2-2, with 11 bases lining up with TRBD1. Germline CDR1 is ENHRY and CDR2 is SYGVKD. The CDR3 consists of 15 residues. Trimming took 6 bases from V and 4 from J; bases not matched to a gene: 4. The CDR3 bases are TGTGCCATCAGCTCGGGACAGGGGGGCACCGGGGAGCTGTTTTTT. It translates to CAISSGQGGTGELFF.